A selection of T cell receptor beta chains follows, all from one sample in a study of T cell responses to AZD1222 COVID-19 vaccine. The method was immunoSEQ multiplex PCR; TCRdb's version includes in-frame clones alone and lacks a portion of them. The sample carries 60,000 to 75,000 clones, roughly 85% recorded once. The specimen was peripheral blood, collected 28 days after the second AZD1222 dose. The origin of the receptors is an adult who received the AZD1222 COVID-19 vaccine. Both conserved end residues are part of each CDR3. A D gene is named only where the DNA matches it firmly. Expanded clones get a size class; other rows say once, few or many, or leave the size out.

>-|-|TRBJ1-1|TRBV25-1
CASSDPGVAEAFF
TGTGCCAGCAGTGATCCGGGTGTCGCTGAAGCTTTCTTT
>-|-|TRBJ1-2|TRBV11-2
CASSLMGWGGYTF
TGTGCCAGCAGCTTAATGGGGTGGGGAGGCTACACCTTC
>-|TRBD1|TRBJ2-7|TRBV18
CASSPGTVSYEQYF
TGTGCCAGCTCACCCGGGACAGTCTCCTACGAGCAGTACTTC
>-|-|TRBJ1-5|TRBV5-8
CASSSGTHVVKPQHF
TGTGCCAGCAGCTCCGGGACTCACGTCGTTAAGCCCCAGCATTTT
>-|TRBD1|TRBJ1-6|TRBV7-8
CASSFTQGGYNSPLHF
TGTGCCAGCAGCTTCACCCAGGGGGGTTATAATTCACCCCTCCACTTT
>-|-|TRBJ1-2|TRBV12-3/TRBV12-4
CASSLNFLYGYTF
TGTGCCAGCAGTTTAAACTTCCTCTATGGCTACACCTTC
>-|-|TRBJ2-5|TRBV6-2/TRBV6-3
CASSYSFGPGETQYF
TGTGCCAGCAGTTACTCATTTGGGCCGGGGGAGACCCAGTACTTC
>-|-|TRBJ2-7|TRBV3-1/TRBV3-2
CASSQRAGKGYEQYF
TGTGCCAGCAGCCAGCGGGCAGGGAAGGGCTACGAGCAGTACTTC
>once|-|TRBJ1-2|TRBV11-2
CASSLERNYGYTF
TGTGCCAGCAGCTTAGAACGGAACTATGGCTACACCTTC
>-|TRBD1|TRBJ1-2|TRBV5-1
CASSLEGRGVRYTF
TGCGCCAGCAGCTTGGAAGGCAGGGGGGTCCGCTACACCTTC
>-|-|TRBJ1-3|TRBV3-1/TRBV3-2
CASSQEGLLNTIYF
TGTGCCAGCAGCCAAGAGGGTCTTTTAAACACCATATATTTT
>-|-|TRBJ2-5|TRBV5-6
CASSWGAGQETQYF
TGTGCCAGCAGCTGGGGGGCAGGCCAAGAGACCCAGTACTTC
>-|-|TRBJ1-1|TRBV12-3/TRBV12-4
CASSSRTAEAFF
TGTGCCAGCAGTTCTCGGACCGCGGAAGCTTTCTTT
>-|-|TRBJ2-7|TRBV9
CASSAPSGYEQYF
TGTGCCAGCAGCGCCCCCTCGGGTTACGAGCAGTACTTC
>-|TRBD1|TRBJ2-2|TRBV30
CAWSKQGAAGELFF
TGTGCCTGGAGTAAACAGGGGGCAGCCGGGGAGCTGTTTTTT
>-|-|TRBJ2-1|TRBV28
CASSFFGGELEQFF
TGTGCCAGCAGTTTTTTCGGGGGTGAGCTTGAGCAGTTCTTC
>-|-|TRBJ2-1|TRBV19
CASSMFRGPRNNEQFF
TGTGCCAGTAGTATGTTCAGGGGCCCCCGAAACAATGAGCAGTTCTTC
>-|-|TRBJ2-5|TRBV14
CASSQRGMYLQETQYF
TGTGCCAGCAGCCAAAGGGGAATGTACCTCCAAGAGACCCAGTACTTC
>-|-|TRBJ2-1|TRBV18
CASSPPSPGDLGEQFF
TGTGCCAGCTCACCCCCCTCGCCAGGGGATTTGGGTGAGCAGTTCTTC
>-|-|TRBJ2-1|TRBV9
CASSGPLNRGHEQFF
TGTGCCAGCAGCGGTCCCCTAAACAGAGGGCATGAGCAGTTCTTC
>-|-|TRBJ2-6|TRBV25-1
CASSAPSSVGANVLTF
TGTGCCAGCAGTGCCCCCTCATCTGTCGGGGCCAACGTCCTGACTTTC
>-|TRBD1|TRBJ1-1|TRBV7-8
CASSKRTGVTMKGTEAFF
TGTGCCAGCAGCAAACGGACAGGGGTTACCATGAAGGGGACTGAAGCTTTCTTT
>-|-|TRBJ2-2|TRBV24-1
CATSKVLGTGELFF
TGTGCCACCAGTAAGGTACTTGGCACCGGGGAGCTGTTTTTT
>-|-|TRBJ2-3|TRBV15
CATSNNRASTDTQYF
TGTGCCACCAGCAACAACAGGGCTAGCACAGATACGCAGTATTTT
>-|-|TRBJ1-2|TRBV18
CASSPDPDGYTF
TGTGCCAGCTCACCCGACCCTGATGGCTACACCTTC
>-|-|TRBJ1-2|TRBV7-2
CASSNYGYTF
TGTGCCAGCAGCAACTATGGCTACACCTTC
>-|-|TRBJ1-5|TRBV28
CASSFYRWNQPQHF
TGTGCCAGCAGTTTTTACAGGTGGAATCAGCCCCAGCATTTT
>-|-|TRBJ1-1|TRBV4-1
CASSQVVQGLNTEAFF
TGCGCCAGCAGCCAAGTGGTGCAGGGACTTAACACTGAAGCTTTCTTT
>-|-|TRBJ2-1|TRBV4-3
CASSQGASLDNEQFF
TGCGCCAGCAGCCAAGGGGCTAGCCTGGATAATGAGCAGTTCTTC
>-|-|TRBJ1-2|TRBV7-2
CASSQQGNSYGYTF
TGTGCCAGCAGCCAACAGGGAAATTCCTATGGCTACACCTTC
>-|-|TRBJ1-2|TRBV5-1
CASSLWWGGDGYTF
TGCGCCAGCAGCTTGTGGTGGGGCGGGGACGGCTACACCTTC
>-|-|TRBJ2-5|TRBV14
CASSLTSGRETQYF
TGTGCCAGCAGCTTGACTAGTGGTAGAGAGACCCAGTACTTC
>-|-|TRBJ1-2|TRBV6-5
CASSYSYQEGYGYTF
TGTGCCAGCAGTTACTCGTACCAGGAGGGCTATGGCTACACCTTC
>-|-|TRBJ2-1|TRBV2
CASSDEQVNEQFF
TGTGCCAGCAGTGATGAACAGGTCAATGAGCAGTTCTTC
>-|-|TRBJ2-5|TRBV4-1
CASSHRAAETQYF
TGCGCCAGCAGCCACAGAGCGGCTGAGACCCAGTACTTC
>-|TRBD1|TRBJ2-7|TRBV11-2
CASSIQGVQYF
TGTGCCAGCAGCATACAGGGGGTGCAGTACTTC
>-|-|TRBJ1-5|TRBV6-6
CASSFGGDGNQPQHF
TGTGCCAGCAGTTTTGGAGGGGATGGCAATCAGCCCCAGCATTTT
>once|-|TRBJ2-1|TRBV6-2/TRBV6-3
CASSYSGGVAGSYNEQFF
TGTGCCAGCAGTTACTCGGGGGGCGTAGCGGGCTCCTACAATGAGCAGTTCTTC
>-|-|TRBJ1-2|TRBV4-2
CASSQDNTGTYYGYTF
TGTGCCAGCAGCCAGGACAACACAGGAACATACTATGGCTACACCTTC
>-|-|TRBJ2-3|TRBV29-1
CTPRQDTDTQYF
TGCACCCCCCGCCAGGACACAGATACGCAGTATTTT
>-|-|TRBJ1-1|TRBV4-3
CASTWGRGNTEAFF
TGCGCCAGCACCTGGGGGCGCGGGAACACTGAAGCTTTCTTT
>few|-|TRBJ2-3|TRBV15
CATSLDPYEGQYF
TGTGCCACCAGCTTGGACCCGTACGAGGGGCAGTATTTT
>-|-|TRBJ2-5|TRBV7-9
CASSHPGIWETQYF
TGTGCCAGCAGCCACCCCGGGATCTGGGAGACCCAGTACTTC
>-|-|TRBJ1-1|TRBV9
CASSVEGDYTEAFF
TGTGCCAGCAGCGTAGAAGGGGATTACACTGAAGCTTTCTTT
>-|TRBD2|TRBJ2-5|TRBV6-1
CASSEGGTRLTQYF
TGTGCCAGCAGTGAGGGGGGGACTCGCCTAACCCAGTACTTC
>few|TRBD1|TRBJ1-4|TRBV28
CASGTGRVKLFF
TGTGCCAGCGGGACAGGCCGAGTAAAACTGTTTTTT
>-|TRBD1|TRBJ2-3|TRBV3-1/TRBV3-2
CASRDRGSTDTQYF
TGTGCCAGCAGGGACAGGGGAAGCACAGATACGCAGTATTTT
>-|-|TRBJ2-3|TRBV4-1
CASSQGRGVTDTQYF
TGCGCCAGCAGCCAAGGCCGCGGGGTGACAGATACGCAGTATTTT
>-|TRBD2|TRBJ2-5|TRBV7-2
CANRRGTQETQYF
TGTGCCAACAGGCGGGGGACCCAAGAGACCCAGTACTTC
>-|TRBD1|TRBJ2-3|TRBV18
CASSPQGAPSDTQYF
TGTGCCAGCTCACCACAGGGGGCCCCATCAGATACGCAGTATTTT
>once|-|TRBJ2-1|TRBV7-9
CASNPGTSSYNEQFF
TGTGCCAGCAACCCAGGGACGTCTTCCTACAATGAGCAGTTCTTC
>few|TRBD1|TRBJ1-1|TRBV4-1
CASSQVAGTENTEAFF
TGCGCCAGCAGCCAAGTTGCCGGGACAGAGAACACTGAAGCTTTCTTT
>-|TRBD2|TRBJ2-1|TRBV7-9
CASSLPGLAGGSNEQFF
TGTGCCAGCAGCCTCCCGGGACTAGCGGGGGGCTCCAATGAGCAGTTCTTC
>-|TRBD2|TRBJ2-2|TRBV11-2
CASSLTGLAGGLGTGELFF
TGTGCCAGCAGCTTAACGGGACTAGCGGGGGGGCTGGGCACCGGGGAGCTGTTTTTT